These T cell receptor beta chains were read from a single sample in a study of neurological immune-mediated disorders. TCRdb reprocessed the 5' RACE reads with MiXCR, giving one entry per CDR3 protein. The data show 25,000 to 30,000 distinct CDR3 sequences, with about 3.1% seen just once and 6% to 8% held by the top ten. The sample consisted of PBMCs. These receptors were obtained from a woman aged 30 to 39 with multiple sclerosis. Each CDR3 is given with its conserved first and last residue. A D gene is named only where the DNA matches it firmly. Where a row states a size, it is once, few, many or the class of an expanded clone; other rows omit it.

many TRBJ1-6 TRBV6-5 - TGTGCCAGCAGGAAGTCGGTTGGAGGCTCACCCCTCAACTTT CASRKSVGGSPLNF
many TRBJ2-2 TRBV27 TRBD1 TGTGCCAGCAGGGCGGGACAGGCCTACGGGGAGCTGTTTTTT CASRAGQAYGELFF
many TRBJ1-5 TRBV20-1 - TGCAGTGCTAGAGAGGGGGGTCCGGGGCAGCCCCAGAATTTT CSAREGGPGQPQNF
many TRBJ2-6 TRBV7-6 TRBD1 TGTGCCAGCAGCTTAGTTCCGGGACAGGGGGCGAGGGGGGCCAACGTCCTGACTTTC CASSLVPGQGARGANVLTF
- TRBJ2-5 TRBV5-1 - TGCGCCAGCAGCGTACCTTCGGGGAAGACCCAGTACTTC CASSVPSGKTQYF
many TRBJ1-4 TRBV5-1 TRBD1 TGCGCCAGCAGCCAAACCGGGACAGTTTATGAAAAACTGTTTTTT CASSQTGTVYEKLFF
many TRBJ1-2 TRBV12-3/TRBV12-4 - TGTGCCAGCAGTTATGGGGTTTCCGCTGGCTACACCTTC CASSYGVSAGYTF
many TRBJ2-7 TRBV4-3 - TGCGCCAGCAGCCGGGGGACAAACAGGTTAGCCCCACAAGAGCAGTACTTC CASSRGTNRLAPQEQYF
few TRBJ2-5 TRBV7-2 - TGTGCCAGCAGCTTAGCCGACAGGTGGGAGACCCAGTACTTC CASSLADRWETQYF
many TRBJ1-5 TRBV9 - TGTGCCAGCACCCCAGGGGCATCGGAACAGCCCCAGCATTTT CASTPGASEQPQHF
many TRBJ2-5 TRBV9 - TGTGCCAGCAGCGTGGGTCCGCCTGAGGAGACCCAGTACTTC CASSVGPPEETQYF
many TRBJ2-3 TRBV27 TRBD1 TGTGCCAGCAGCTCACCCCGGGACAGGGGTATAGATACGCAGTATTTT CASSSPRDRGIDTQYF
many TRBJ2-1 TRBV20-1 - TGCAGTGCTATTCTTGGGTCCTACAATGAGCAGTTCTTC CSAILGSYNEQFF
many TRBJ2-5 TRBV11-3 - TGTGCCAGCAGCTTCGGGTTAAAAGAGACCCAGTACTTC CASSFGLKETQYF
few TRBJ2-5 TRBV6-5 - TGTGCCAGCAGTTACGGCACAGGTTCTCGGACCCAGTACTTC CASSYGTGSRTQYF
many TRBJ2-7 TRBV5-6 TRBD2 TGTGCCAGCAGCTTACGTAAAATAGCGGGAGGGTCCTACGAGCAGTACTTC CASSLRKIAGGSYEQYF
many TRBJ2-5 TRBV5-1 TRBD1 TGCGCCAGCGGTAAACAGGGGGCCGTCGAGACCCAGTACTTC CASGKQGAVETQYF
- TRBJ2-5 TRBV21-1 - TGTGCCAGCAGCAAAGGTGGCGGGGAGACCCAGTACTTC CASSKGGGETQYF
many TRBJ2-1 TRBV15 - TGTGCCACCACCCCGGAACAGATAGTAAATGAGCAGTTCTTC CATTPEQIVNEQFF
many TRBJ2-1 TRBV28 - TGTGCCAGCAGTCCTGTAGGGGGGGCCTACAATGAGCAGTTCTTC CASSPVGGAYNEQFF
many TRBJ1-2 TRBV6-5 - TGTGCCAGCAGGGGAAACTATGGCTACACCTTC CASRGNYGYTF
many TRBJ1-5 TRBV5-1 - TGCGCCAGCAGGCGTGACTCTGGGGGTCAGCCCCAGCATTTT CASRRDSGGQPQHF
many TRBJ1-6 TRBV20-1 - TGCAGTGCTAGGAACAAAGACTCCTATAATTCACCCCTCAACTTT CSARNKDSYNSPLNF
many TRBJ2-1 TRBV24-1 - TGTGCCACCAGTGATTTTGGCAGAGGAGGTAGAAATGAGCAGTTCTTC CATSDFGRGGRNEQFF
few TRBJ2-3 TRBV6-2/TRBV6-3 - TGTGCCAGCAGTTACGACCCAGATACGCAGTATTTT CASSYDPDTQYF
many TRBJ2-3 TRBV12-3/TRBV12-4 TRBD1 TGTGCCAGCAGCCAAGGACAGGTCCGGACAGATACGCAGTATTTT CASSQGQVRTDTQYF
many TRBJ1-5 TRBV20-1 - TGCAGTGCTAGACTCGGCAGGGATCAGCCCCAGAATTTT CSARLGRDQPQNF
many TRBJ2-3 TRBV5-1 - TGCGCCAGCAGCTTGGCCGATACGCAGTATTTT CASSLADTQYF
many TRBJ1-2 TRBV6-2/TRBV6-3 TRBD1 TGTGCCAGCAGTTCCCCGGGACAGGTGCTTGGCTACACCTTC CASSSPGQVLGYTF
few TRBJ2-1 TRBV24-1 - TGTGCCACCAGTGACTTGAGAAAAAACAATGAGCAGTTCTTC CATSDLRKNNEQFF
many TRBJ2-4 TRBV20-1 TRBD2 TGCAGTGCTCGAGTAGCGGGAGTAATAGCCAAAAAAATTCAGTACTTC CSARVAGVIAKKIQYF
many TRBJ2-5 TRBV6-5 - TGTGCCAGCGCAAGGGAATATCGGGAGACCCAGTACTTC CASAREYRETQYF
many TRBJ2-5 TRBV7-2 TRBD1 TGTGCCAGCAGCCTAACCGGGACAGGGATGAAGACCCAGTACTTC CASSLTGTGMKTQYF
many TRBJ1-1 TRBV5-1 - TGCGCCAGCAGCTTGGGCGGAGGAACGAACACTGAAGCTTTCTTT CASSLGGGTNTEAFF
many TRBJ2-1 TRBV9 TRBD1 TGTGCCAGCAGCGGACTCTGGACAGGGTACAATGAGCAGTTCTTC CASSGLWTGYNEQFF
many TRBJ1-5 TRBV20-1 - TGCAGTGCTAGCTCGCGCGCAAGCAATCAGCCCCAGCATTTT CSASSRASNQPQHF
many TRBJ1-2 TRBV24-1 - TGTGCCACCAGTGATTCGGGGGTCACCTATGGCTACACCTTC CATSDSGVTYGYTF
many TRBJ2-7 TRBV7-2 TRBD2 TGTGCCAGCAGCCGGACTAGGGCCGAGCAGTACTTC CASSRTRAEQYF
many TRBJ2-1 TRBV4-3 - TGCGCCAGCAGCCAAGATCAAGCGCGAGGATACAATGAGCAGTTCTTC CASSQDQARGYNEQFF
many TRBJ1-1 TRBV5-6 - TGTGCCAGCAGCTTGGTAGGAGGTAACACTGAAGCTTTCTTT CASSLVGGNTEAFF
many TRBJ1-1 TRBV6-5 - TGTGCCAGCGGTAAATCAAGAGCGAACACTGAAGCTTTCTTT CASGKSRANTEAFF
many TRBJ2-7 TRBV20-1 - TGCAGTGCTAGAGGGGGGGCAGTTCCTTCCTACGAGCAGTACTTC CSARGGAVPSYEQYF
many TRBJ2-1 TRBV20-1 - TGCAGTGCTAGAGATACAGGGAAATTCTACAATGAGCAGTTCTTC CSARDTGKFYNEQFF
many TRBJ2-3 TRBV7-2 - TGTGCCAGCAGCTTGCGCGGGGTAGGGGGGGAGTATTTT CASSLRGVGGEYF
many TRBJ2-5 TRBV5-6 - TGTGCCAGCAGCTTGGGGGCAGCTGGGACCCCAGAGACCCAGTACTTC CASSLGAAGTPETQYF
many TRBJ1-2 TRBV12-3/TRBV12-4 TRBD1 TGTGCCAGCAGCCCACAGGGGTTGGTGTCCCGTGGCTACACCTTC CASSPQGLVSRGYTF
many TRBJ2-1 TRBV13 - TGTGCCAGCAGCCCCCAACGCCCGACTTCCAATGAGCAGTTCTTC CASSPQRPTSNEQFF
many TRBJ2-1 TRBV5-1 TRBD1 TGCGCCAGCAGTTCAGGGGGCTCCTACAATGAGCAGTTCTTC CASSSGGSYNEQFF